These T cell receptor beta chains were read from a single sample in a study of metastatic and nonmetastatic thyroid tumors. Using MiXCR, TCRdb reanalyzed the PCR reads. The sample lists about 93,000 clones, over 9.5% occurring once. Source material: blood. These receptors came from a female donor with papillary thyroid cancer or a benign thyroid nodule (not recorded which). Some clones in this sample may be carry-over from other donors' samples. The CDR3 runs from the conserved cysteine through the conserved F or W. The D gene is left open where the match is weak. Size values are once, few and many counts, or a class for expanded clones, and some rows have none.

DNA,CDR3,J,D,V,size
TGTGCCAGCAGCGTAGCTCCCGGACAGGAAGATGGCTACACCTTC,CASSVAPGQEDGYTF,TRBJ1-2,TRBD1,TRBV9,many
TGCAGTGCTAGAAAACCGGGACGACTAATACAAGAGACCCAGTACTTC,CSARKPGRLIQETQYF,TRBJ2-5,NA,TRBV20-1,many
TGCGCCAGCAGCTTGGCCAAAGGGACAGGGGAAGAGACCCAGTACTTC,CASSLAKGTGEETQYF,TRBJ2-5,TRBD1,TRBV5-1,many
TGTGCCAGCAGTTACTCGAGTAATCCGACGGGGCAGCCCCAGCATTTT,CASSYSSNPTGQPQHF,TRBJ1-5,NA,TRBV6-6,many
TGTGCCAGCAGTTTATTTCTGGACCTTTCGGATACGCAGTATTTT,CASSLFLDLSDTQYF,TRBJ2-3,NA,TRBV12-3/TRBV12-4,many
TGTGCCACCAGCATATTTGGGGGCCCTAACACTGAAGCTTTCTTT,CATSIFGGPNTEAFF,TRBJ1-1,NA,TRBV15,many
TGTGCCAGCAGTTTAAGTGGGGTGGGGGGCGACGAGCAGTACTTC,CASSLSGVGGDEQYF,TRBJ2-7,NA,TRBV28,many
TGTGCCAGCAGCCTGACAGGGCAGGTCTATGGCTACACCTTC,CASSLTGQVYGYTF,TRBJ1-2,TRBD1,TRBV2,few
TGTGCCAGCAGTTTAAAACCAGCGGGGTACAATGAGCAGTTCTTC,CASSLKPAGYNEQFF,TRBJ2-1,TRBD2,TRBV28,many
TGTGCCAGCAGTCCCCGGGGGTACGAGCAGTACTTC,CASSPRGYEQYF,TRBJ2-7,NA,TRBV12-3/TRBV12-4,many
TGTGCCAGCAAGACCTCCGGGACTAGCGGGAGGGCCAGTAATGAGCAGTTCTTC,CASKTSGTSGRASNEQFF,TRBJ2-1,TRBD2,TRBV27,NA
TGTGCCTGCCGTAGCCGGGGCAGGGTCTACGAGCAGTACTTC,CACRSRGRVYEQYF,TRBJ2-7,NA,TRBV7-2,NA
TGTGCCGGCAGTACCGTGACAGGGTATTACGAGCAGTACTTC,CAGSTVTGYYEQYF,TRBJ2-7,TRBD1,TRBV12-3/TRBV12-4,NA
TGTGCCAGCAGCACCCGAGCCCAGCGGGACCGAAATGAGCAGTTCTTC,CASSTRAQRDRNEQFF,TRBJ2-1,TRBD2,TRBV3-1,many
TGCAGTGCTAGAGGACTAGCGGGAGTCCTCGACAATGAGCAGTTCTTC,CSARGLAGVLDNEQFF,TRBJ2-1,TRBD2,TRBV20-1,many
TGTGCCACCACAGGGATAGGCACAGATACGCAGTATTTT,CATTGIGTDTQYF,TRBJ2-3,NA,TRBV13,many
TGTGCCAGTAGTATAGACGGAAACTATGGCTACACCTTC,CASSIDGNYGYTF,TRBJ1-2,NA,TRBV19,NA
TGTGCCAGCAGTGAAATTGGGCTGGGGTCCGGCTACACCTTC,CASSEIGLGSGYTF,TRBJ1-2,NA,TRBV6-1,few
TGCAGTGCAACACGCAGGGACAGTGGGTGGTACGAGCAGTACTTC,CSATRRDSGWYEQYF,TRBJ2-7,TRBD1,TRBV20-1,once
TGTGCCAGCAGCCAGGAACCGGGACAGGGTGGCGGCTACACCTTC,CASSQEPGQGGGYTF,TRBJ1-2,TRBD1,TRBV3-1,many
TGTGCCAGCAGCTTAGCCCTCGCTGAAGCTTTCTTT,CASSLALAEAFF,TRBJ1-1,NA,TRBV28,NA
TGTGCCAGCAGCGTTACGGGACAGTCAGAAGAGACCCAGTACTTC,CASSVTGQSEETQYF,TRBJ2-5,TRBD1,TRBV9,few
TGTGCCAGCAGTTTACAGGGGGAGTACGAGCAGTACTTC,CASSLQGEYEQYF,TRBJ2-7,TRBD1,TRBV27,few
TGCGCCAGCAGCCAAGCTACAGGGGGCTCCTACGAGCAGTACTTC,CASSQATGGSYEQYF,TRBJ2-7,TRBD1,TRBV4-3,many
TGCAGTGCTAGAAGGACCGATGGGCAGTACTTC,CSARRTDGQYF,TRBJ2-7,NA,TRBV20-1,NA
TGTGCCAGCAGTCGGGGATACTACGAGCAGTACTTC,CASSRGYYEQYF,TRBJ2-7,NA,TRBV28,many
TGTGCCAGCAGCCAAGACAGGGATTCTGGCTACACCTTC,CASSQDRDSGYTF,TRBJ1-2,TRBD1,TRBV6-1,many
TGTGCCACAAGATCGGGGCAGGGGACAGATACGCAGTATTTT,CATRSGQGTDTQYF,TRBJ2-3,NA,TRBV7-2,many
TGTGCCAGCAGCAAGGAGTATGGCTACACCTTC,CASSKEYGYTF,TRBJ1-2,NA,TRBV12-3/TRBV12-4,many
NA,CASSIVGPGGWLDEQFF,TRBJ2-1,NA,TRBV19,many
TGTGCCAGCAGCCCCGGGACAGCGAACACTGAAGCTTTCTTT,CASSPGTANTEAFF,TRBJ1-1,TRBD1,TRBV7-9,many
TGCGCCAGCAGCTTGGTGCAGCGCGGTACCCAGTACTTC,CASSLVQRGTQYF,TRBJ2-5,NA,TRBV5-1,NA
TGTGCCAGTAAATACTCTACAGGGTACGGCGGGGAGCTGTTTTTT,CASKYSTGYGGELFF,TRBJ2-2,NA,TRBV19,many
TGTGCCAGCGGTGCAGTAAGTACTGAAGCTTTCTTT,CASGAVSTEAFF,TRBJ1-1,NA,TRBV28,many